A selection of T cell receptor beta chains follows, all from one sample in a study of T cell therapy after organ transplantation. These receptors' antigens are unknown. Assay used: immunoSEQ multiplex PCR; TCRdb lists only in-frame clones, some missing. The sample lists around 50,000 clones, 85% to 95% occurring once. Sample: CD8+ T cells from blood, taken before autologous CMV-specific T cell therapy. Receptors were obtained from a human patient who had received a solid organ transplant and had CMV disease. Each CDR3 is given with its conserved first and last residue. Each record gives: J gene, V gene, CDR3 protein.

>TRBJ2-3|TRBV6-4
CASSDSGASDTQYF
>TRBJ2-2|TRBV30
CAWMRTGELFF
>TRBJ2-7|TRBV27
CASSPSPGVHEQYF
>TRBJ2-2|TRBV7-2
CASSFQGAVETGELFF
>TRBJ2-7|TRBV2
CASSPPSGTYSYEQYF
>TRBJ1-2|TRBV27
CASSVVGSYGYTF
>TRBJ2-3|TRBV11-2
CASSDSRDTQYF
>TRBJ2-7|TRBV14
CASSRWGLNYEQYF
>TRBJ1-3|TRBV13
CASSLGTGGFGNTIYF
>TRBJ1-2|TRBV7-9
CASSPSDTTGGYTF
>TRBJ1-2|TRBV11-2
CASSRPTGVDYGYTF
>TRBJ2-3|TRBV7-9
CASSLAESTDTQYF
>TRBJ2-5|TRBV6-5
CASSQGLQETQYF
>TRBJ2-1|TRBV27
CASSLSGGVLREQFF
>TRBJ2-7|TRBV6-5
CASSYGQVDEQYF
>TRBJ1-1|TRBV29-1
CSVDPRTGLNTEAFF
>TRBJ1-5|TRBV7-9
CASGGQEDQPQHF
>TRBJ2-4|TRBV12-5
CASGLTPGPRAPKNIQYF
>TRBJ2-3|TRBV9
CASSVGIAVTDTQYF
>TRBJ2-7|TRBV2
CASSDGLAHGDEQYF
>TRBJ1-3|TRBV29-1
CSGLVSGNTIYF